This T cell receptor (beta chain) is drawn from a study of T-cell memory formation after mild COVID-19. Trimming left V 4 bases short and J 3 bases short, with 16 bases between. The CDR3 is 17 residues long. CDR1 and CDR2 (germline): SGHDN, FVKESK. TCRdb re-called the 5' RACE reads with MiXCR, one entry per CDR3 protein. The table has 250,000 to 300,000 distinct CDR3 sequences, about a sixth seen once. The sequenced material came from PBMCs or a T cell subset sorted from them (not recorded which). This chain connects TRBV14 to TRBJ2-6, with D perhaps matching TRBD1 (5 bases). This TCR derives from a man between 18 and 35 years old who had mild COVID-19 (a few samples of this study predate the infection). Cell type and time point are not known. The DNA for the CDR3 is TGTGCCAGCAGCCCCCTCAAAGGGGCCCGTGGGGCCAACGTCCTGACTTTC. This encodes CASSPLKGARGANVLTF.